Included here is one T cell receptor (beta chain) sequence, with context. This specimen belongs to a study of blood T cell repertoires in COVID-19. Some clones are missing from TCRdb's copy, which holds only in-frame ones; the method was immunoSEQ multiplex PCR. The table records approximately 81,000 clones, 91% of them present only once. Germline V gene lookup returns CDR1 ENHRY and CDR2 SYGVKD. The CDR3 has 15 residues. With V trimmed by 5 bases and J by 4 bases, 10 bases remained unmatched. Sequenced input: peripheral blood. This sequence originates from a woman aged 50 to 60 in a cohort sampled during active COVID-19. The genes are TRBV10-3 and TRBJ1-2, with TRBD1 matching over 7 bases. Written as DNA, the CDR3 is TGTGCCATCAGTCCGACAGGGAAGACCGTCTATGGCTACACCTTC. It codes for CAISPTGKTVYGYTF.